This TCR beta chain emerged from a study of cytomegalovirus exposure and HLA in healthy donors (dated by TCRdb to about 2017). Describing the broader study: In an earlier analysis of 450 to 750 of the donors, approximately 300 Gb of sequence data and just under 120 million unique TCR beta sequences from about 190 million T cells were reported. The number of donors typed differed by locus, with about 629-640 for A, B, C, DRB1 and DQB1, over 500 for DQA1, over 600 for DPA1, and around 430 for DPB1. Class I and class II HLA loci were covered by the typing at four-digit resolution. Among about 400 genotyped donors of the cohort, an average of roughly 230,000 unique TCR beta nucleotide sequences was sequenced per donor, of which about 19% were non-productive. High-throughput TCR immunosequencing, statistical association of individual TCRs with disease status, and machine learning were combined to predict cytomegalovirus infection status. In an earlier analysis of 500 to 650 of the donors, high-throughput TCR beta sequencing was used to judge whether each TCR beta V gene segment behaved as functional or pseudogenic. The aim of the study was to test whether cataloging public T cell receptors could identify signatures of past pathogen exposure. Donor age, sex, ethnicity and CMV serostatus were compiled alongside the repertoire data. Rather than using new phenotypic data, the later analysis identified candidate immune exposures from TCR beta sequences and from how often those sequences occurred across donors. In a later analysis, previously published TCR beta repertoires from about 670 donors were re-analyzed and high-resolution HLA genotyping was added so that TCR occurrence patterns could be studied. An early release covering just under 650 HLA-typed donors comprised approximately 300 gigabases of sequencing data and around 86 million unique TCR sequences. Because of strong linkage in the cohort, roughly five DR-DQ haplotypes were treated as single units for association and clustering. The T cell repertoires of 700 or so subjects were profiled by immunosequencing and related to cytomegalovirus serostatus. All discovery cohort repertoires had been generated using a single sequencing platform. A separate validation cohort of 100 to 150 different subjects was used in addition to the approximately 640-subject first cohort. Of the roughly 420 genotyped donors, 75% to 85% were placed in the genetic ancestry cluster associated with self-reported Caucasian donors. Genome-wide SNP genotypes for about 55% of the roughly 670 donors were used in a later genetic analysis, which treated that subset as a discovery cohort. The full study reports these points: Only TCR beta chains were sequenced in this cohort, and the absence of alpha or paired-chain data limited detectable features. Most TCR sequences were observed very rarely across donors, whereas some public TCRs were present in many individuals. According to a later analysis, parvovirus B19, influenza, CMV and Epstein-Barr virus appeared linked to several top co-occurrence clusters. Because counts were too low, approximately 18 rarely observed V segments, including chromosome 9 orphons, were excluded from the earlier analysis of 587 of the donors. In vitro tests confirmed that a few of the cytomegalovirus-associated TCR beta chains recognize cytomegalovirus antigens. V-gene and J-gene trimming of TCR beta chains was associated with a missense DCLRE1C variant in a later genetic analysis, and the association was replicated in an independent cohort. In an earlier analysis of roughly 500 of the donors, most TCR beta V segments appeared in productive rearrangements about 87% or about 30% of the time, broadly matching IMGT annotations. The study listed approximately 150 TCR beta chains as associated with cytomegalovirus. According to a later genetic analysis, donors in an Asian-associated ancestry cluster had fewer N-insertions in productive TCRs than the approximately 710-donor mean. HLA typing was unavailable for some donors at each locus, so association tests used only the typed subset. For the cohort, immune exposure information was limited to CMV serostatus. Specific HLA alleles were associated with some 15,000 TCR beta sequences at a false discovery rate of 0.05 in a later analysis. In a later analysis, TCR association rates were found to vary across HLA loci, with the most associated TCRs seen for DRB1 alleles and the fewest for HLA-C alleles. In a later analysis, HLA-associated TCR beta chains were found to be more clonally expanded and to have lower generation probabilities than equally common non-associated chains. A later analysis found that most CMV-associated TCR beta chains appeared HLA-restricted, with HLA associations seemingly driven largely by CMV exposure. A cluster of highly shared sequence variants was judged likely to be a technical artifact of the sequencing pipeline. The classifier was reported to diagnose cytomegalovirus status with high specificity and sensitivity in both the original cohort and the validation cohort. Linkage disequilibrium might explain the correlated functional status among segregating V segments, but an unknown experimental factor could not be excluded. Strong co-occurrence of HLA alleles, especially DR and DQ, made assigning TCR associations to individual alleles difficult. Sequencing depth was assumed to be roughly uniform across donors in the presence/absence analyses, though that assumption may not hold. Some IMGT-functional V segments, including TRBV6-2 and TRBV6-3, could not be distinguished by the 87-base-pair reads and were therefore excluded. The authors suggested that the approach could potentially be generalized to other disease states and immunological phenotypes. A further reported finding was that TCR beta sequences accurately predicted the HLA-A and HLA-B alleles for most subjects in the first cohort.

Libraries came from the immunoSEQ multiplex PCR assay. A mixture of 60 forward primers for TCR Vbeta segments and 13 reverse primers for TCR Jbeta segments was used in the multiplex PCR. Amplification of the CDR3 region of rearranged TCR beta genes was performed with a multiplex PCR assay on genomic DNA. The Illumina HiSeq System was used to sequence the amplified TCR beta libraries as 87-base-pair reads. As for how the authors treated the data: Across the 600 to 700 repertoires, a later analysis counted tens of millions of unique TCR beta chains, approximately 12 million of which were shared by at least two donors. To remove PCR and sequencing errors, raw reads were error-corrected and collapsed into unique sequences using a nearest-neighbor algorithm that merged closely related sequences. CDR3 sequences were aligned to IMGT reference sequences to assign V, D and J gene segments. For a sequence to be retained, a match of at least six nucleotides to both a V gene segment and a J gene segment was required. Rearrangements were classified as productive when the CDR3 lacked stop codons and remained in frame with V and J, and all other rearrangements were classified as non-productive. Following IMGT convention, CDR3 was defined as the stretch from the second conserved V-encoded cysteine to the conserved J-encoded phenylalanine. The earlier analysis of 587 of the donors excluded sequences that lacked an unambiguous match to a single V gene segment. An earlier analysis of 587 of the donors called V segments functional above 56.7% productive rearrangements and segregating when the between-donor standard deviation exceeded 5%. To diagnose cytomegalovirus status from the catalog of TCR beta chain sequences, a statistical classification framework was built. In a later analysis, TCR nucleotide sequences were compared against IMGT/GENE-DB human TR gene sequences so that V and J genes could be assigned. The TCRdist pipeline was used in a later analysis to assign CDR3 sequences and most-parsimonious VDJ recombination scenarios. In a later analysis, each TCR beta chain was defined by its CDR3 amino acid sequence together with its V-gene family, and reads without a unique V-gene family were excluded. To address suspected cross-contamination and a sequencing artifact, a later analysis removed approximately 600 highly shared, low-generation-probability nucleotide sequences. In a later analysis, a clonal expansion index for each public chain was calculated from normalized within-repertoire ranks of inferred template counts. Generation probabilities in a later analysis came from a VDJ recombination model fitted to out-of-frame rearrangements, and those results were checked against IGoR. In a later analysis, hypergeometric tests were used to score TCR-TCR, TCR-HLA and TCR-CMV co-occurrence, with a repertoire-size bias correction applied to TCR pairs. False discovery rates were estimated in a later analysis by permuting HLA or CMV assignments 20 times. A later analysis grouped co-occurring TCRs with DBSCAN, adding TCRdist sequence similarity when clustering within HLA-allele-positive subsets. Co-occurrence clustering excluded repertoires with fewer than 30,000 or more than 120,000 public chains, plus five with anomalous nucleotide sharing. This is the immuneACCESS table as TCRdb keeps it, with only in-frame sequences that have V and J called. A part of the clones is gone; compared with another copy, unresolved V genes explain less than half, and the rest is unexplained. V and J calls and clone size are those listed in that table; D and trimming were worked out from the DNA. A total of over 150,000 clones appear in this sample, 80% of them only once. The ten largest clones add up to about 13% of the sample.

Comment on this clone: Its antigen is currently not known. One base away there is no much larger clone; base qualities are not given.

The cohort comprised around 690 healthy bone marrow donors. At the time of sampling, all cohort members were nominally healthy, though unrecorded immune exposures were likely present. The donor tested CMV seropositive and was one of the 289 seropositive cohort members. Each donor provided a peripheral blood sample, and peripheral blood mononuclear cells were used for TCR beta sequencing. Genomic DNA extraction from the blood cell samples was performed with the Qiagen DNeasy Blood Extraction Kit. Inclusive of the bounding cysteine and phenylalanine, the CDR3 is 14 residues long. Only the CDR3 DNA stays, 42 bases, in frame from base 1. Germline trimming: 2 bases from V, 6 bases from J; junction bases outside gene matches: 1. The germline V gene gives CDR1 as MDHEN and CDR2 as SYDVKM.

Source material: PBMCs. The chain was built from TRBV28 and TRBJ1-4, with 9 central nucleotides matching TRBD1. This clonotype originated in a young man in good health and CMV-seropositive. The DNA sequence reads TGTGCCAGCAGTTTAGGGACAGGGTATGAAAAACTGTTTTTT. The resulting protein is CASSLGTGYEKLFF. The full variable domain, completed from the reference TRBV28 and TRBJ1-4 proteins outside the CDR3, reads DVKVTQSSRYLVKRTGEKVFLECVQDMDHENMFWYRQDPGLGLRLIYFSYDVKMKEKGDIPEGYSVSREKKERFSLILESASTNQTSMYLCASSLGTGYEKLFFGSGTQLSVL.